The sequence of this T cell receptor beta chain was determined in a study of vaccination effects on CD4 cells after COVID-19. Broader study findings: In the late period after vaccination, infection- and vaccine-induced clones contracted markedly.

As concerns this clone: Antigen unknown.

Culturing for roughly 10 days preceded CD4+ T cell isolation. The authors exchanged half the medium for IL-2 medium on days 3 and 7. The V gene's germline CDR1 is LNHDA and CDR2 SQIVND (reference sequence). With 0 bases removed from V and 2 bases from J, the gap between germline ends came to 7 bases. This CDR3 spans 14 amino acids. This table comes from immunoSEQ multiplex PCR, and its TCRdb copy is limited to in-frame clones, with some not included. The sample yields about 58,000 clones, 60% to 85% seen once. Specimen: CD4+ T cells from PBMCs cultured without peptide, collected before COVID-19 vaccination. This receptor was identified in a human donor who received a COVID-19 vaccine. The chain recombines TRBV19 with TRBJ1-2, with D unresolved. The CDR3 DNA follows: TGTGCCAGTAGTATAGACGTCAGAAACTATGGCTACACCTTC. It yields the protein CASSIDVRNYGYTF.